These 7 T cell receptor beta chains were all obtained from the same sample, sequenced in a study of radiotherapy plus CTLA-4 blockade in lung cancer. The method was immunoSEQ multiplex PCR; TCRdb's version includes in-frame clones alone and lacks a portion of them. Of around 37,000 clones detected, 72% appear once; the ten largest clones hold roughly 11%. The material sequenced was peripheral blood, taken from a patient treated with radiotherapy plus ipilimumab. These receptors all stem from a human donor with non-small cell lung cancer who had stable disease on radiotherapy plus ipilimumab.

The gene calls are TRBV29-1 and TRBJ2-7, with 8 bases aligning to TRBD1. The CDR3 sequence is 13 residues long. The ends lost 5 bases at V and 4 bases at J; junction bases unmatched: 7. Germline values: CDR1 SQVTM, CDR2 ANQGSEA. The CDR3 spells CSVLSDRGYEQYF. CDR3 nucleotides: TGCAGCGTTCTCTCTGACAGGGGATACGAGCAGTACTTC.

The chain's CDR3 is CASSLVPGIWYEQYF. The CDR3 nucleotides are TGCGCCAGCAGCTTGGTACCAGGGATCTGGTACGAGCAGTACTTC. The chain has TRBV5-1 and TRBJ2-7; a weak D match, TRBD1 (5 bases). Trimming shortened V by 0 bases and J by 4 bases, and 14 bases separated the two germline ends. The CDR3 covers 15 residues. Germline V lookup: CDR1 SGHRS, CDR2 YFSETQ.

The chain links TRBV18 to TRBJ2-7; tentative D call: TRBD1 (6 bases). V gave up 5 bases and J gave up 4 bases, with 15 bases separating them. Germline assignment: CDR1 KGHSH and CDR2 LQKENI. This CDR3 region has 14 residues. The CDR3 here is CASSNQQGGYEQYF. CDR3 DNA sequence: TGTGCCAGCTCAAACCAACAGGGTGGGTACGAGCAGTACTTC. Full variable domain (rest looked up from reference TRBV18 and TRBJ2-7): NAGVMQNPRHLVRRRGQEARLRCSPMKGHSHVYWYRQLPEEGLKFMVYLQKENIIDESGMPKERFSAEFPKEGPSILRIQQVVRGDSAAYFCASSNQQGGYEQYFGPGTRLTVT.

The chain combines TRBV6-5 with TRBJ1-5; 7 bases are a match to TRBD1. This CDR3 is 13 amino acids long. Losses at the gene ends were 5 bases for V and 7 bases for J; bases not matched to a gene: 5. Germline V gene sequence: CDR1 MNHEY, CDR2 SVGAGI. The CDR3 reads CASSRQGEQPQHF. The CDR3 DNA reads as TGTGCCAGCAGTAGACAGGGTGAGCAGCCCCAGCATTTT.

The V call is TRBV5-4, the J call TRBJ2-5; perhaps TRBD2 as D (7 bases). The V and J ends lost 3 bases and 4 bases respectively, with 16 bases between them. Germline-derived CDR1 and CDR2 are SGHNT and YYREEE (reference sequence). This CDR3 is 15 amino acids long. CDR3 nucleotides: TGTGCCAGCAGCTCGGACCGGGGGGCTGGAGAGACCCAGTACTTC. Protein product: CASSSDRGAGETQYF.

The chain joins TRBV19 to TRBJ2-2; D gene ambiguous. Germline V gene lookup returns CDR1 LNHDA and CDR2 SQIVND (reference sequence). V lost 0 bases, J lost 7 bases, and 9 bases lay in between. CDR3 length: 14 amino acids. Here the CDR3 reads CASSIDRVSGELFF. The CDR3 DNA is TGTGCCAGTAGTATAGATCGGGTTAGCGGGGAGCTGTTTTTT.

This clone was observed a handful of times. The V call is TRBV9, the J call TRBJ1-2; 7 bases are shared with TRBD1. CDR1 is SGDLS and CDR2 is YYNGEE in the germline V gene. The CDR3 runs 15 residues. V was clipped by 3 bases and J by 2 bases; unmatched bases: 7. The DNA of the CDR3 is TGTGCCAGCAGCGCGACCGAACAGGGGAACTATGGCTACACCTTC. It codes for CASSATEQGNYGYTF.